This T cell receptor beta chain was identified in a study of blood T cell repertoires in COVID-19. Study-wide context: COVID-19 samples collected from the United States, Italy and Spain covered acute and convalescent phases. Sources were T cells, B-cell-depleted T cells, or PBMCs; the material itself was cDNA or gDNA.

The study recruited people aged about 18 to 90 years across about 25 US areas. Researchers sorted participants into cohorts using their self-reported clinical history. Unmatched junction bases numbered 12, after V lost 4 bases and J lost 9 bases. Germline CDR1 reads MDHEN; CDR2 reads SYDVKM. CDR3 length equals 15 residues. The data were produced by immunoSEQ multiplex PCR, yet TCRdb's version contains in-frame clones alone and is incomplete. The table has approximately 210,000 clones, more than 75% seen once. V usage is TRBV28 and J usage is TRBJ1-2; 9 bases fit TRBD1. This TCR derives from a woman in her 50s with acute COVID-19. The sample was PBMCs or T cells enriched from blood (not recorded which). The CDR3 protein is CASSSTGGAGDRYTF. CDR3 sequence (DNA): TGTGCCAGCAGTTCTACAGGGGGCGCAGGGGACCGCTACACCTTC.